Reported below is one T cell receptor (beta chain). The data are from a study of blood T cell repertoires in COVID-19. Overall study: Recovery meant two consecutive negative NP/OP PCR tests, professional clearance, or resolved symptoms.

CDR3 length: 14 amino acids. Germline V lookup: CDR1 MNHEY, CDR2 SVGAGI. V was trimmed by 2 bases and J by 2 bases, leaving 8 bases between them. As handled by the study authors: Cell counts per sample came from amplifying reference gene primers. Produced via immunoSEQ multiplex PCR; TCRdb's table is partial and in-frame only. The V and J calls and clone size are taken from that table; D and trimming were inferred from the DNA. The sample includes over 250,000 clones, 88% of them seen just once. Adults between about 18 and 89 years of age took part from under 30 US areas. Cohort allocation depended upon clinical history that participants reported.

The rearrangement joins TRBV6-5 to TRBJ2-3; D may be TRBD1 (6 bases). The sequence was obtained from a woman aged 60-75 years in a cohort exposed to, infected with or recovered from COVID-19 (not recorded which). The sequencing sample was made of PBMCs or T cells enriched from blood (not recorded which). DNA of the CDR3: TGTGCCAGCAGTTACCGGGACAACACAGATACGCAGTATTTT. It translates to CASSYRDNTDTQYF.